This TCR beta chain was found in a study of blood T cell repertoires in COVID-19. Study overall: Material from acute and convalescent COVID-19 was sourced from the United States, Italy and Spain. In each case, the material was cDNA or gDNA derived from T cells, B-cell-depleted T cells, or PBMCs.

Some clones are missing from TCRdb's copy, which holds only in-frame ones; the method was immunoSEQ multiplex PCR. The table includes around 140,000 clones, approximately 88% detected once. There are a few counts of this clone. This clonotype was sampled from a woman in her forties or fifties with acute or convalescent COVID-19. The sample was peripheral blood.

The CDR3 here is CASSPRDRGTGRLFF. CDR3 sequence (DNA): TGCGCCAGCAGCCCCCGGGACAGGGGGACCGGAAGACTGTTTTTT. The chain recombines TRBV5-1 with TRBJ1-4; 11 nucleotides line up with TRBD1. Trimming took 4 bases from V and 13 from J; bases not matched to a gene: 12. The CDR3 consists of 15 residues. Germline V gene lookup returns CDR1 SGHRS and CDR2 YFSETQ.